There are many counts of the clone carrying this TCR beta chain. Its antigen is unidentified. TCRdb passed the 5' RACE reads through MiXCR, listing each CDR3 protein once. Here the sample spans 170,000 or so distinct CDR3 sequences, approximately 6.2% being singletons. Germline CDR1 and CDR2: SGHRS and YFSETQ. The CDR3 runs 16 residues. V was pared by 2 bases and J by 0 bases, with 13 bases between. This specimen comes from a study of T cells after yellow fever vaccination. Study-wide context: Low-cell-number fractions underwent preparation using SMART-Seq v4 Ultra Low Input.

Study-wide findings and caveats: Of the clonotypes, a small share occurred in both CD4 and CD8 compartments. Detected again after the booster were most primary-vaccination clones, at nearly 97% CD4 and 88% CD8. High-abundance clonotypes from the bulk population could contaminate FACS-sorted repertoires.

The chain recombines TRBV5-1 with TRBJ2-3; no clear D gene. The material sequenced was CD4+ T cells sorted from PBMCs, taken on the day of the first yellow fever vaccination. This receptor was identified in a man aged 18 to 29 who received the YFV17D yellow fever vaccine. CDR3 in DNA: TGCGCCAGCAGCTTTAAGATGGCAACTAGCACAGATACGCAGTATTTT. This encodes CASSFKMATSTDTQYF.